This T cell receptor beta chain was sequenced for a study of T cell repertoires in cytomegalovirus infection. About the study: Based on public TCR beta signatures, there were indications of CMV infection and of a matching HLA type. The study, taken as a whole, reports: The ex vivo response was dominated by HLA-C-restricted CMV-specific TCR beta clonotypes. Cumulative public TCR beta family frequency identified carriers of CMV plus the relevant HLA.

One entry per CDR3 protein results from TCRdb running MiXCR on the reads. The top ten hold less than 50% of the sample, which has a few hundred thousand distinct CDR3 sequences, 15% to 20% seen once. This CDR3 comprises 13 residues. CDR1 and CDR2 (germline): MGHDK, SYGVNS. V lost 5 bases and J lost 4; bases outside the gene matches: 4. A remark on this clonotype: Its antigen remains unidentified.

The receptor was isolated from a human donor in good health (CMV status not recorded). Some clones in this sample may be carry-over from other donors' samples. This chain uses TRBV25-1 with TRBJ1-1; TRBD1 matches 7 bases. The sample taken for sequencing was CD8+ T cells from PBMCs. The CDR3 region is CASSRQGPTEAFF. In DNA form, the CDR3 reads TGTGCCAGCAGTCGACAGGGCCCCACTGAAGCTTTCTTT.